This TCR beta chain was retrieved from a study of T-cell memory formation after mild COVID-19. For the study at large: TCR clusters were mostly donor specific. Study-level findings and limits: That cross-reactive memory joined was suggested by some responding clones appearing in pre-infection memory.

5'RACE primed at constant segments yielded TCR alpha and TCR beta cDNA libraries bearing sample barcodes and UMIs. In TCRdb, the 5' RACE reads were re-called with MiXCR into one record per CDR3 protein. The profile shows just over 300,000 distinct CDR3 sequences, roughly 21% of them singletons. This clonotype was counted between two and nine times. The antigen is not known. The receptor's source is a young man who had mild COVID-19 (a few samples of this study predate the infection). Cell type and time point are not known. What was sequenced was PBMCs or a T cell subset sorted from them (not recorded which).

The CDR3 nucleotides are TGTGCCAGCAGCCCCATCCAGACTAGCGGGGGGGGCAATGAGCAGTTCTTC. As protein: CASSPIQTSGGGNEQFF. The chain combines TRBV7-6 with TRBJ2-1, with 14 bases that match TRBD2. The CDR3 runs to 17 residues. Germline V gene data show CDR1 as SGHVS and CDR2 as FNYEAQ. After removal of 5 bases from V and 6 bases from J, the junction contained 9 bases not matched to a gene.